This TCR beta chain emerged from a study of shared clonotypes between healthy human individuals. Every donor, a Caucasian adult, lived in Nashville, Tennessee. General study results and limits: Several donors held approximately 5% of naive CD4 clonotypes in common.

Assay used: immunoSEQ multiplex PCR; TCRdb lists only in-frame clones, some missing. The sample includes 950,000 to 1,300,000 clones, around 74% seen only once; the top ten take 1.4% to 1.5%. As concerns this clone: The antigen is undetermined.

The CDR3 is 14 residues long. Germline lookup yields CDR1 ENHRY and CDR2 SYGVKD. The V end was cut by 7 bases, the J end by 3 bases, with 16 bases between. J is TRBJ2-7 and V is TRBV10-3; TRBD2 is a possible D gene (6 bases). The sample was memory CD4+ T cells sorted from blood. Specified subset: CD45RA-negative fraction. The clonotype comes from a man younger than 35 in good health. CDR3 coding DNA: TGTGCCATCAAGGACACGAGGGGAGGCTACGAGCAGTACTTC. Translated, it gives CAIKDTRGGYEQYF.